The source of this T cell receptor beta chain is a study of cytomegalovirus exposure and HLA in healthy donors. Findings and caveats of the study: TCR association rates varied by HLA locus in a later analysis, with DRB1 highest and HLA-C lowest. Earlier results showed most TCR beta V segments being productive about 90% or about 30% of the time. The likely origin of a cluster of highly shared sequence variants was a sequencing artifact. Follow-up analysis later connected one missense variant in DCLRE1C with trimming of TCR beta V- and J-genes.

Unmatched junction bases numbered 20, after V lost 1 base and J lost 9 bases. In germline, CDR1 is SGHDN, CDR2 FVKESK. This CDR3 is 19 amino acids long. This clone occurred once. The antigen remains undetermined. It was with 60 Vbeta and 13 Jbeta primers that the PCR ran. Clones were sequenced by immunoSEQ multiplex PCR, and TCRdb holds only the in-frame ones, with some missing. The repertoire has 80,000 to 100,000 clones, roughly 61% of them found once; the top ten carry approximately 15%. V gene TRBV14 combines with J gene TRBJ2-5; 10 bases are a match to TRBD2. The material sequenced was PBMCs. This receptor was taken from a woman in her forties in good health and CMV-seropositive. DNA of the CDR3: TGTGCCAGCAGCCAAGGTTTAGGGGCCCGGACTAGCGGTGTAGGGGCCCAGTACTTC. It is translated as CASSQGLGARTSGVGAQYF.